This TCR beta chain was sequenced during a study of human T cells and chemical hapten exposure. The CDR3 totals 16 residues. The germline gives CDR1 SQVTM, CDR2 ANQGSEA. Time point defined: patch test 3, about 24 weeks after DPC sensitization. Treatment of the sample: therapeutic diphenylcyclopropenone sensitization with weekly scalp DPC. TCRdb redid the calling of the RACE reads with MiXCR, one entry per CDR3 protein. The data contain roughly 200,000 distinct CDR3 sequences, approximately 26% of them singletons. To note about this clonotype: The junction departs from the called germline gene at one end, perhaps through a read error.

The sequence was obtained from a woman aged 40 to 50 with alopecia areata. Some clones in this sample may be carry-over from other donors' samples. Specimen: whole blood, collected in connection with sensitization to the hapten diphenylcyclopropenone (DPC). This sequence joins TRBV29-1 and TRBJ1-2; possible D gene TRBD1, 6 bases. CDR3 in DNA: TGCAGCGTTGGTGAATCTCAGGGGAGAGGGGACTATGGCTACAACTTC. Encoded protein: CSVGESQGRGDYGYNF. Combining the CDR3 with reference TRBV29-1 and TRBJ1-2 gives the whole variable domain SAVISQKPSRDICQRGTSLTIQCQVDSQVTMMFWYRQQPGQSLTLIATANQGSEATYESGFVIDKFPISRPNLTFSTLTVSNMSPEDSSIYLCSVGESQGRGDYGYNFGSGTRLTVV.